These 20 T cell receptor beta chains share one sample of origin, sequenced in a study of OX40 agonist ivuxolimab in advanced cancers. Preparation of the library involved the immunoSEQ multiplex PCR assay. The table was pulled from immuneACCESS by TCRdb, which kept in-frame rearrangements only. Such tables lose some clones; where checked, under half of the loss comes from unresolved V genes, and the rest has no known cause. Here the sample has 90,000 to 100,000 clones; about 96% occur a single time. Around 2% of the sample is taken by the ten largest. Sequences were derived from CD4+ or CD8+ T cells sorted from blood, sampled in a trial of the OX40 agonist ivuxolimab. The receptors originated from an adult with an advanced solid tumor such as melanoma, head and neck, liver or kidney cancer.

This sequence joins TRBV11-2 and TRBJ2-1; unclear D gene. There are 15 residues in the CDR3. The germline CDR1 and CDR2 sequences are SGHAT and FQNNGV. V gave up 7 bases and J gave up 0 bases, with 13 bases separating them. CDR3 sequence (DNA): TGTGCCAGCAACGACGCTGATAGCTCCTACAATGAGCAGTTCTTC. It yields the protein CASNDADSSYNEQFF.

The chain is built from TRBV6-1 and TRBJ2-3, with D unresolved. CDR3 length equals 12 residues. Germline V CDR1 and CDR2: MNHNS, SASEGT. Trimming took off 2 bases at V and 10 bases at J, with 10 bases between the two ends. Written as DNA, the CDR3 is TGTGCCAGCAGTGAACCCCGGATGGCGCAGTATTTT. The encoded protein is CASSEPRMAQYF.

V is TRBV27 and J is TRBJ1-1; 11 bases map to TRBD1. This CDR3 region has 15 residues. CDR1 is MNHEY, CDR2 SMNVEV, per germline (reference sequence). The ends lost 4 bases at V and 7 bases at J; junction bases unmatched: 8. In nucleotides, the CDR3 is TGTGCCAGCAGTTCGGACAGGGGGCTGGGGGTTGAAGCTTTCTTT. It encodes CASSSDRGLGVEAFF.

V and J are TRBV5-1 and TRBJ1-1; D is unresolved. Germline CDR1 is SGHRS and CDR2 is YFSETQ. Trimming shortened V by 0 bases and J by 0 bases, and 15 bases separated the two germline ends. There are 17 residues in the CDR3. The CDR3 sequence: CASSLEVTNDVNTEAFF. In DNA, the CDR3 is TGCGCCAGCAGCTTGGAAGTAACCAACGACGTGAACACTGAAGCTTTCTTT.

The V and J genes are TRBV4-3 and TRBJ2-7, with D possibly being TRBD2 (5 bases). Trimming shortened V by 0 bases and J by 3 bases, and 18 bases separated the two germline ends. The CDR3 has 17 amino acids. The V gene's germline CDR1 is LGHNA and CDR2 YSLEER. CDR3 sequence reads: CASSQDRGAPNFYEQYF. The CDR3 DNA follows: TGCGCCAGCAGCCAAGATCGGGGAGCGCCCAATTTCTACGAGCAGTACTTC.

The gene calls are TRBV28 and TRBJ1-6; D perhaps matches TRBD1 (5 bases). Per germline, CDR1 MDHEN and CDR2 SYDVKM. V lost 1 base and J 4 bases, leaving 11 bases between the germline ends. The CDR3 contains 16 residues. The CDR3 sequence is CASSLFSGAYNSPLHF. CDR3 in DNA: TGTGCCAGCAGTTTATTCTCCGGGGCTTATAATTCACCCCTCCACTTT.

This chain joins TRBV7-3 and TRBJ2-1; 8 bases map to TRBD1. The trim removed 4 bases at V and 4 bases at J, leaving 6 bases unmatched. This CDR3 contains 15 residues. Germline V gene data show CDR1 as SGHTA and CDR2 as FQGTGA. The CDR3 loop is CASSSLRTGYNEQFF. The CDR3 DNA reads TGTGCCAGCAGCTCCCTACGGACAGGGTACAATGAGCAGTTCTTC.

This clone has just one count. CDR3 residues: CASSLGFPHRRQNTEAFF. The CDR3 DNA is TGTGCCAGCAGCTTAGGATTCCCCCACAGGAGACAGAACACTGAAGCTTTCTTT. The J gene is TRBJ1-1, the V gene TRBV7-9, with a possible D match to TRBD1 (5 bases). The length of the CDR3 is 18 residues. Between the trimmed V and J ends, which lost 1 base and 1 base, there was a span of 19 bases. Germline V lookup: CDR1 SEHNR, CDR2 FQNEAQ (reference sequence).

This chain connects TRBV19 to TRBJ1-1, with D tentatively TRBD1 (5 bases). V was pared by 7 bases and J by 6 bases, with 9 bases between. CDR3 size: 11 residues. The germline V gene encodes CDR1 LNHDA and CDR2 SQIVND (reference sequence). The CDR3: CASKEGSEAFF. The CDR3 coding sequence is TGTGCCAGTAAAGAGGGGTCTGAAGCTTTCTTT.

V and J are TRBV4-1 and TRBJ1-2; 8 bases are a match to TRBD1. J gave up 4 bases and V 1 base, and 11 bases lay outside the gene matches. The CDR3 sequence is 17 residues long. The germline CDR1 and CDR2 sequences are MGHRA and YSYEKL. The CDR3 region has the DNA TGCGCCAGCAGCCAAGGCCCGGACAGGGAGATCCCCTATGGCTACACCTTC. This sequence encodes CASSQGPDREIPYGYTF.

The table lists this clone with a count of one. The V gene is TRBV11-2, the J gene TRBJ1-3; possibly TRBD1 for D (5 bases). This CDR3 is built from 12 residues. V lost 4 bases, J lost 6 bases, and 7 bases lay in between. Germline V CDR1 and CDR2: SGHAT, FQNNGV. CDR3 sequence (DNA): TGTGCCAGCAGCTCGACAGAAAACACCATATATTTT. Protein sequence: CASSSTENTIYF.

The chain joins TRBV5-1 to TRBJ2-2; 9 bases are a match to TRBD1. This CDR3 is 16 amino acids long. V shed 2 bases and J 4 bases; nucleotides not matched to a gene: 6. CDR1 and CDR2 (germline): SGHRS, YFSETQ. The CDR3 is CASSFTLQGATGELFF. CDR3 nucleotides: TGCGCCAGCAGCTTCACTTTACAGGGGGCCACCGGGGAGCTGTTTTTT.

The chain employs TRBV7-9 and TRBJ2-1; no clear D gene. The CDR3 loop spans 18 amino acids. Per germline, CDR1 SEHNR and CDR2 FQNEAQ (reference sequence). The V end lost 4 bases, the J end lost 4 bases, and 23 bases lay between the germline ends. CDR3: CASSSTLATEDHYNEQFF. DNA of the CDR3: TGTGCCAGCAGCTCTACTTTAGCAACCGAAGACCATTACAATGAGCAGTTCTTC.

In this sample, this clone turned up once. The rearrangement joins TRBV19 to TRBJ2-4, with unresolved D. Trimming removed 4 bases from V and 2 bases from J, with 12 bases in between. Germline V gene lookup returns CDR1 LNHDA and CDR2 SQIVND (reference sequence). The CDR3 sequence is 15 residues long. CDR3 nucleotides: TGTGCCAGTAGTACCCCAGACTCCTCCAAAAACATTCAGTACTTC. This translates into CASSTPDSSKNIQYF.

About this clone: Its ends do not fully match the called genes, so a read error is possible. The chain combines TRBV7-3 with TRBJ1-1; possible D gene TRBD1, 6 bases. This CDR3 is 16 amino acids long. Germline V lookup: CDR1 SGHTA, CDR2 FQGTGA. The CDR3 protein is CASSLTGGGRGAEAFF. The CDR3 coding sequence is TGTGCCAGCAGTTTAACTGGGGGCGGCAGGGGTGCTGAAGCTTTCTTT.

This rearrangement joins TRBV6-1 to TRBJ2-7; D may be TRBD1 (6 bases). CDR3 length: 15 amino acids. The V end lost 0 bases, the J end lost 3 bases, and 12 bases lay between the germline ends. Per germline, CDR1 MNHNS and CDR2 SASEGT. CDR3 residues: CASSEAQGMNYEQYF. The CDR3 DNA follows: TGTGCCAGCAGTGAAGCCCAGGGGATGAACTACGAGCAGTACTTC.

The J gene is TRBJ2-7, the V gene TRBV6-5; TRBD2 aligns across 11 bases. J gave up 6 bases and V 4 bases, and 5 bases lay outside the gene matches. The CDR3 runs to 14 residues. In germline, CDR1 is MNHEY, CDR2 SVGAGI. DNA of the CDR3: TGTGCCAGCAGTTTTAGCGGGAGGGCCCGCGAGCAGTACTTC. Encoded protein: CASSFSGRAREQYF.

V gene TRBV7-3 combines with J gene TRBJ2-3; 7 bases agree with TRBD2. Germline V gene data show CDR1 as SGHTA and CDR2 as FQGTGA. The J segment lost 0 bases and the V segment lost 2 bases, leaving 5 bases of the junction unmatched. This CDR3 is built from 16 residues. CDR3 in DNA: TGTGCCAGCAGCTTACTGGCGGGGGTAAGCACAGATACGCAGTATTTT. This gives the protein CASSLLAGVSTDTQYF.

The V call is TRBV27, the J call TRBJ1-2; D unclear. Germline values: CDR1 MNHEY, CDR2 SMNVEV (reference sequence). The CDR3 has 17 amino acids. V was clipped by 6 bases and J by 0 bases, with 20 bases between them. DNA for the CDR3: TGTGCCAGCAGGGAACGGAATCCATTCCTCGCTAACTATGGCTACACCTTC. Amino acid sequence: CASRERNPFLANYGYTF.

This chain joins TRBV9 and TRBJ1-1; D call uncertain. In germline, CDR1 is SGDLS, CDR2 YYNGEE. Trimming removed 3 bases from V and 0 bases from J, with 15 bases in between. This CDR3 is built from 16 residues. CDR3 nucleotides: TGTGCCAGCAGCGACCCATCGACGGAAATGAACACTGAAGCTTTCTTT. Its translation is CASSDPSTEMNTEAFF.